This TCR beta chain emerged from a study of cytomegalovirus exposure and HLA in healthy donors (dated by TCRdb to about 2017). For the study in its entirety: According to an earlier analysis of several hundred of the donors, 150 million to 200 million T cells yielded 90 million to 130 million unique TCR beta sequences and more than 250 Gb of sequence data. In addition to the first cohort of roughly 670 subjects, a separate validation cohort of approximately 110 different subjects was used. Class I and class II HLA loci were covered by the typing at four-digit resolution. Of the roughly 400 genotyped donors, around 81% fell in the genetic ancestry cluster associated with self-reported Caucasian donors. Donor age, sex, ethnicity and CMV serostatus were compiled together with the repertoire data. The number of donors typed differed by locus, with about 620-630 for A, B, C, DRB1 and DQB1, roughly 520 for DQA1, some 570 for DPA1, and 450 to 480 for DPB1. The study was designed to test whether signatures of past pathogen exposure could be identified by cataloging public T cell receptors. In a later genetic analysis, genome-wide SNP genotypes for about three fifths of the roughly 670 donors were used, and that subset was treated as a discovery cohort. An early release that covered about 640 HLA-typed donors contained about 300 gigabases of sequencing data and 85 million to 100 million unique TCR sequences. An earlier analysis of more than 450 of the donors used high-throughput TCR beta sequencing to judge whether each TCR beta V gene segment behaved as functional or pseudogenic. Among about 370 genotyped donors of the cohort, an average of approximately 200,000 unique TCR beta nucleotide sequences was sequenced per donor, of which about 18% were non-productive. Rather than drawing on any new phenotypic data, the later analysis identified candidate immune exposures from TCR beta sequences and the way those sequences occurred across donors. The study used immunosequencing to profile the T cell repertoires of approximately 630 subjects and linked those repertoires to cytomegalovirus serostatus. In a later analysis, previously published TCR beta repertoires from 550 to 750 donors were re-analyzed and high-resolution HLA genotyping was added so that TCR occurrence patterns could be studied. Every discovery cohort repertoire had been produced on one sequencing platform. Several DR-DQ haplotypes were handled as single units for association and clustering because linkage in the cohort was strong. High-throughput TCR immunosequencing, statistical association of individual TCRs with disease status, and machine learning were combined to predict cytomegalovirus infection status.

Of note for this clone: Which antigen it targets is not known. Base-call qualities are not available, and no considerably larger clone is one nucleotide away.

According to the germline V gene, CDR1 reads MNHEY and CDR2 reads SVGAGI. V sheds 6 bases and J sheds 2 bases, leaving 8 bases between their ends. The CDR3 measures 13 amino acids from cysteine to phenylalanine. This entry keeps only the CDR3 DNA: 39 bases, framed from base 1. Library generation was performed with the immunoSEQ multiplex PCR assay. For the multiplex PCR, a mixture combining 60 forward primers for TCR Vbeta segments and 13 reverse primers for TCR Jbeta segments was used. The CDR3 region of rearranged TCR beta genes was amplified from genomic DNA by a multiplex PCR assay. On the Illumina HiSeq System, the amplified TCR beta libraries were sequenced as 87-base-pair reads. The study's own analysis went as follows. A later analysis counted about 76 million unique TCR beta chains across the 500 to 850 repertoires, and around 12 million of these chains were shared by at least two donors. A nearest-neighbor algorithm error-corrected the raw reads and collapsed the reads into unique sequences, merging closely related sequences to remove PCR and sequencing errors. Alignment of CDR3 sequences to IMGT reference sequences was used to assign V, D and J gene segments. For a sequence to be retained, a match of at least six nucleotides was required to both a V gene segment and a J gene segment. Rearrangements were called productive when the CDR3 lacked stop codons and stayed in frame with V and J; all others were non-productive. CDR3 was defined according to IMGT convention as the region running from the second conserved V-encoded cysteine to the conserved J-encoded phenylalanine. In an earlier analysis of approximately 590 of the donors, sequences lacking an unambiguous match to a single V gene segment were excluded. An earlier analysis of a few hundred of the donors called V segments functional above 56.7% productive rearrangements and segregating when the between-donor standard deviation exceeded 5%. A statistical classification framework was built for diagnosing cytomegalovirus status from the catalog of TCR beta chain sequences. V and J gene assignment, in a later analysis, came from comparing TCR nucleotide sequences with IMGT/GENE-DB human TR gene sequences. The TCRdist pipeline was used in a later analysis to assign CDR3 sequences and most-parsimonious VDJ recombination scenarios. A later analysis defined each TCR beta chain by its CDR3 amino acid sequence plus V-gene family, and excluded reads lacking a unique V-gene family. In a later analysis, 500 to 700 highly shared, low-generation-probability nucleotide sequences were removed to address suspected cross-contamination and a sequencing artifact. In a later analysis, a clonal expansion index for each public chain was calculated from normalized within-repertoire ranks of inferred template counts. In a later analysis, generation probabilities were computed using a VDJ recombination model fitted to out-of-frame rearrangements, and the results were checked against IGoR. In a later analysis, hypergeometric tests were used to score TCR-TCR, TCR-HLA and TCR-CMV co-occurrence, with a repertoire-size bias correction applied to TCR pairs. False discovery rates were estimated in a later analysis by permuting HLA or CMV assignments 20 times. A later analysis grouped co-occurring TCRs with DBSCAN, adding TCRdist sequence similarity when clustering within HLA-allele-positive subsets. For co-occurrence clustering, repertoires with fewer than 30,000 or more than 120,000 public chains were excluded, along with about five repertoires with anomalous nucleotide sharing. Entries here come from immuneACCESS through TCRdb and include only in-frame sequences with V and J called. Some clones fail to appear in such tables; in the studies checked, an unresolved V gene covers under half of the shortfall, and the cause of the remainder is unknown. V and J calls and clone size are given by that table; D and trimming were obtained from the DNA. This sample gives around 140,000 clones in total; 65% to 85% of them show up just once. The top ten clonotypes cover 1.5% of the sample.

In total, 500 to 700 healthy bone marrow donors made up the cohort. Cohort members were all nominally healthy when sampled, although unrecorded immune exposures were likely present. The donor tested CMV seronegative and was one of the 352 seronegative cohort members. A peripheral blood sample was provided by each donor, and peripheral blood mononuclear cells were used for TCR beta sequencing. The Qiagen DNeasy Blood Extraction Kit was used to extract genomic DNA from the blood cell samples. Summary of the overall study and its limitations: CMV serostatus was the only immune exposure information available for the cohort. Broadly in line with IMGT annotations, most TCR beta V segments showed up in productive rearrangements about 90% or about 30% of the time in an earlier analysis of roughly 590 of the donors. Several of the top co-occurrence clusters appeared to be linked to parvovirus B19, influenza, CMV and Epstein-Barr virus, according to a later analysis. A cluster of highly shared sequence variants was judged likely to represent a technical artifact of the sequencing pipeline. A further reported finding was that TCR beta sequences accurately predicted the HLA-A and HLA-B alleles for most subjects in the first cohort. Compared with equally common non-associated chains, HLA-associated TCR beta chains in a later analysis were more clonally expanded and had lower generation probabilities. HLA typing was unavailable for some donors at each locus, so association tests used only the typed subset. A later analysis found that most CMV-associated TCR beta chains appeared HLA-restricted, with HLA associations seemingly driven largely by CMV exposure. Specific HLA alleles were associated with 16,951 TCR beta sequences at a false discovery rate of 0.05 in a later analysis. In vitro tests confirmed that a few of the cytomegalovirus-associated TCR beta chains recognize cytomegalovirus antigens. Most TCR sequences were observed very rarely across donors, whereas some public TCRs were present in many individuals. In this cohort, only TCR beta chains were sequenced, and detectable features were limited by the absence of alpha or paired-chain data. V-gene and J-gene trimming of TCR beta chains was associated with a missense DCLRE1C variant in a later genetic analysis, and the association was replicated in an independent cohort. Because the 87-base-pair reads could not distinguish some IMGT-functional V segments, including TRBV6-2 and TRBV6-3, those segments were excluded. About 15 rarely observed V segments, including chromosome 9 orphons, were excluded from the earlier analysis of about 610 of the donors because counts were too low. Linkage disequilibrium might explain the correlated functional status among segregating V segments, but an unknown experimental factor could not be ruled out. Roughly uniform sequencing depth across donors was assumed in presence/absence analyses, although this assumption may not hold. In a later analysis, the rate of TCR association differed among HLA loci, with DRB1 alleles having the most associated TCRs and HLA-C alleles having the fewest. A later genetic analysis reported fewer N-insertions in productive TCRs among donors in an Asian-associated ancestry cluster than the roughly 720-donor mean. The classifier was reported to diagnose cytomegalovirus status with high specificity and sensitivity in both the original cohort and the validation cohort. Strong co-occurrence of HLA alleles, especially DR and DQ, made assigning TCR associations to individual alleles difficult. According to the authors, the approach could potentially be generalized to other disease states and immunological phenotypes. In the study, some 160 TCR beta chains were listed as associated with cytomegalovirus.

The TCR was taken from a woman between 18 and 30 years old in good health and CMV-seronegative. The sample comprised PBMCs. The rearranged chain carries TRBV6-5 and TRBJ2-1, with an unclear D gene assignment. The CDR3 is CASRSSAYNEQFF. The DNA sequence is TGTGCCAGCAGGTCCAGCGCCTACAATGAGCAGTTCTTC.